Shown below are 12 T cell receptor beta chains from a single sample sequenced in a study of beta chain features in type 1 diabetes. General study points: Type 1 diabetes patients showed a moderate but significant shortening of TCRB CDR3s in all four CD4+ subsets.

Antigen specificity for these receptors is unknown. As every portion of the isolated RNA was reverse transcribed, the sequencing read expressed TCRB transcripts. Measured with immunoSEQ multiplex PCR; TCRdb has only the in-frame clones, and not every one. The sample lists roughly 150,000 clones, more than 60% occurring once. Sequencing input: naive CD4+ T cells from blood. The receptors come from a man aged 30-40 years with type 1 diabetes.

This clone was seen a few times. The chain combines TRBV29-1 with TRBJ2-5; TRBD2 might be the D (5 bases). Gene TRBJ2-7 matches the end of the DNA better, so the J call may be wrong. The CDR3 is 11 residues long. CDR1 SQVTM and CDR2 ANQGSEA come from the germline V gene. The CDR3 loop reads CSVEGGHEQYF. CDR3 DNA: TGCAGCGTTGAAGGCGGGCACGAGCAGTACTTC.

This clone was counted a few times. The chain joins TRBV29-1 to TRBJ2-5; no definite D call. The V end lost 3 bases, the J end lost 4 bases, and 12 bases lay between the germline ends. The CDR3 spans 13 residues. Germline lookup yields CDR1 SQVTM and CDR2 ANQGSEA. Here the CDR3 DNA reads TGCAGCGTTGACTCTGGGATAGGAGAGACCCAGTACTTC. Translating it yields CSVDSGIGETQYF.

The chain carries TRBV6-6 and TRBJ2-5; D unclear. The CDR3 totals 14 residues. CDR1 and CDR2 (germline): MNHNY, SVGAGI (reference sequence). V was cut by 0 bases and J by 2 bases, with 7 bases left in between. CDR3 sequence (DNA): TGTGCCAGCAGTTACTCGTCCCCTCAAGAGACCCAGTACTTC. Translation: CASSYSSPQETQYF.

V gene TRBV7-2 combines with J gene TRBJ1-1, with D uncertain. Trimming removed 4 bases from V and 11 bases from J, with 14 bases in between. Germline lookup yields CDR1 SGHTA and CDR2 FQGNSA. The CDR3 has 12 residues. CDR3 DNA: TGTGCCAGCAGCTCACCTAGGAGAAGTGCTTTCTTT. Its translation is CASSSPRRSAFF.

The chain is built from TRBV28 and TRBJ2-4; D may be TRBD1 (5 bases). Looked up from germline, CDR1 is MDHEN and CDR2 is SYDVKM. The CDR3 is made up of 16 amino acids. Trimming left V 6 bases short and J 1 base short, with 16 bases between. CDR3 nucleotides: TGTGCCAGCAGCCCCCTTGAAGGGGCCGCCAAAAACATTCAGTACTTC. It is translated as CASSPLEGAAKNIQYF.

This clone has more than one count but fewer than ten. The rearrangement joins TRBV29-1 to TRBJ2-5; tentatively, D is TRBD1 (6 bases). Trimming took off 5 bases at V and 5 bases at J, with 18 bases between the two ends. The V gene's germline CDR1 is SQVTM and CDR2 ANQGSEA. CDR3 length equals 14 residues. The CDR3 sequence is CSVSPATQGETQYF. CDR3 nucleotides: TGCAGCGTTTCTCCCGCGACCCAGGGGGAGACCCAGTACTTC. The entire variable domain, with the rest obtained from reference TRBV29-1 and TRBJ2-5, is as follows: SAVISQKPSRDICQRGTSLTIQCQVDSQVTMMFWYRQQPGQSLTLIATANQGSEATYESGFVIDKFPISRPNLTFSTLTVSNMSPEDSSIYLCSVSPATQGETQYFGPGTRLLVL.

This chain joins TRBV19 and TRBJ2-7, with D possibly TRBD1 on 5 matching bases. Germline CDR1 is LNHDA and CDR2 is SQIVND (reference sequence). There are 13 residues in the CDR3. Trimming pared 7 bases from V and 0 bases from J, leaving 10 bases between. CDR3 nucleotides: TGTGCCAGTAATCACAGGTTCTCCTACGAGCAGTACTTC. This gives the protein CASNHRFSYEQYF.

This clone was found a few times. The chain couples TRBV30 to TRBJ1-2; D uncertain. The V end was cut by 1 base, the J end by 6 bases, with 6 bases between. The CDR3 has 11 amino acids. The germline CDR1 and CDR2 sequences are GTSNPN and SVGIG (reference sequence). The CDR3 DNA is TGTGCCTGGAGTGCACATAATGGCTACACCTTC. Translating it yields CAWSAHNGYTF.

This clone was picked up a small number of times. This sequence joins TRBV30 and TRBJ1-6, with 9 bases identical to TRBD1. The V gene end was trimmed by 0 bases and the J gene end by 10 bases; junction bases not matched to a gene: 7. The V gene's germline CDR1 is GTSNPN and CDR2 SVGIG (reference sequence). CDR3 length: 15 amino acids. The CDR3 loop is CAWSVSQGASSPLHF. CDR3 bases: TGTGCCTGGAGTGTTTCACAGGGGGCAAGCTCACCCCTCCACTTT.

This clone was counted between two and nine times. V gene TRBV4-3 combines with J gene TRBJ2-7, with 9 positions matching TRBD1. J was trimmed by 0 bases and V by 0 bases; bases with no gene match: 12. The CDR3 is 19 residues long. CDR1 and CDR2 (germline): LGHNA, YSLEER. CDR3 sequence: CASSQDMVLRGQGSYEQYF. The CDR3 DNA reads TGCGCCAGCAGCCAAGATATGGTATTGCGGGGACAGGGCTCCTACGAGCAGTACTTC.

J is TRBJ2-7 and V is TRBV30; 9 nucleotides match TRBD1. The trim removed 2 bases at V and 7 bases at J, leaving 9 bases unmatched. The CDR3 covers 14 residues. Per germline, CDR1 GTSNPN and CDR2 SVGIG (reference sequence). The CDR3 region has the DNA TGTGCCTGGAGTACCGGGACAGGGACATTGGAGCAGTACTTC. This sequence encodes CAWSTGTGTLEQYF. The whole variable domain, remainder taken from reference TRBV30 and TRBJ2-7, is SQTIHQWPATLVQPVGSPLSLECTVEGTSNPNLYWYRQAAGRGLQLLFYSVGIGQISSEVPQNLSASRPQDRQFILSSKKLLLSDSGFYLCAWSTGTGTLEQYFGPGTRLTVT.

The chain couples TRBV29-1 to TRBJ1-1, with 7 positions matching TRBD1. This CDR3 spans 12 amino acids. After removal of 6 bases from V and 2 bases from J, the junction contained 3 bases not matched to a gene. From germline, CDR1 is SQVTM and CDR2 ANQGSEA. The CDR3 sequence is CSVDRDNTEAFF. The CDR3 region has the DNA TGCAGCGTAGACAGGGACAACACTGAAGCTTTCTTT.